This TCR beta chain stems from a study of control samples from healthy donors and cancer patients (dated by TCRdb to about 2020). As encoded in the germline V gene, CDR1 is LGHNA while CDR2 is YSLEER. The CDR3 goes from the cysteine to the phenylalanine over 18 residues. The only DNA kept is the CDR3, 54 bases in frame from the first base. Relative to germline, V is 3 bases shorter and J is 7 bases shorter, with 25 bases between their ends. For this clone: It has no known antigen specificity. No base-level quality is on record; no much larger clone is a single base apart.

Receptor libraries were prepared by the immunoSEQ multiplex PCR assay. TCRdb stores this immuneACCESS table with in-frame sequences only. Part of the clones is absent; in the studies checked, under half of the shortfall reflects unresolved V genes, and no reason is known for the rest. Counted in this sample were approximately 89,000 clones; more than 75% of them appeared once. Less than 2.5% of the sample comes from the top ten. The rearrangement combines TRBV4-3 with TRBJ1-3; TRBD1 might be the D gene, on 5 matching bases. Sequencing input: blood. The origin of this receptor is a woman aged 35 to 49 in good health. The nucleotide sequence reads TGCGCCAGCAGCCAGGCGACCCCCCGGAGGGGATTGAGGAACACCATATATTTT. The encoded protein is CASSQATPRRGLRNTIYF.